Presented here are 26 T cell receptor beta chains from one specimen sequenced in a study of monozygotic twins with inflammatory bowel disease. TCRdb reprocessed the 5' RACE reads, keeping one entry per CDR3 protein, no DNA. This sample's table reports about 300,000 distinct CDR3 sequences. The sequenced sample consisted of blood. Receptors originate from a human donor with ulcerative colitis or Crohn's disease, or a healthy co-twin of an affected twin (not recorded which).

V and J are TRBV9 and TRBJ2-1; TCRdb names TRBD2, which stays unverified in the absence of DNA. This CDR3 has 15 residues. Germline V gene lookup returns CDR1 SGDLS and CDR2 YYNGEE. The CDR3 loop is CASSVFGGRMDEQFF.

The chain carries TRBV24-1 and TRBJ2-1; TCRdb reports TRBD2, a call that lacks DNA to check it against. Germline CDR1 KGHDR, CDR2 SFDVKD. The CDR3 consists of 17 residues. The CDR3: CATSDFGGREGVNEQFF.

The rearrangement uses TRBV27 and TRBJ2-7. Germline V gene sequence: CDR1 MNHEY, CDR2 SMNVEV (reference sequence). The CDR3 runs 13 residues. CDR3 sequence reads: CASSFLFSYEQYF.

The chain carries TRBV21-1 and TRBJ2-7; the D call from TCRdb, TRBD1, cannot be confirmed without DNA. TRBV21-1 is a known pseudogene. This CDR3 is 15 amino acids long. CDR3 loop: CASSPLQAVGSEQYF.

The chain uses TRBV3-1 and TRBJ1-2. The CDR3 length is 15 residues. Per germline, CDR1 LGHDT and CDR2 YNNKEL (reference sequence). CDR3 sequence reads: CASSQGSSWSYGYTF.

The V call is TRBV30, the J call TRBJ2-1; TCRdb calls TRBD2, which cannot be checked without DNA. The CDR3 has 19 amino acids. Germline V gives CDR1 GTSNPN, CDR2 SVGIG (reference sequence). The CDR3 is CAWSHLAGSLFRSYNEQFF.

The chain uses TRBV6-1 and TRBJ2-1; TCRdb's D gene call, TRBD1, goes unchecked for lack of DNA. This CDR3 is built from 15 residues. The germline gives CDR1 MNHNS, CDR2 SASEGT. CDR3 sequence reads: CASSRQGGSYNEQFF.

V is TRBV9 and J is TRBJ2-2. CDR1 and CDR2 (germline): SGDLS, YYNGEE. The CDR3 has 12 amino acids. CDR3 sequence: CASSGNTGELFF.

This chain uses TRBV6-2 or TRBV6-3 with TRBJ1-5; TCRdb's D call of TRBD1 is untestable without DNA. CDR3 length equals 15 residues. From germline, CDR1 is MNHEY and CDR2 SVGEGT. CDR3 sequence reads: CASSYSGTNNRPQHF.

The chain combines TRBV6-5 with TRBJ1-5. Germline CDR1 and CDR2: MNHEY and SVGAGI. The CDR3 has 15 amino acids. CDR3 sequence reads: CASSDSVTGNQPQHF.

CDR3 region: CASSKRPGTGAANEKLFF. The V call is TRBV2, the J call TRBJ1-4; TCRdb picks TRBD1, but there is no DNA to check that call. The V gene's germline CDR1 is SNHLY and CDR2 FYNNEI. The CDR3 is 18 residues long.

The chain has TRBV5-1 and TRBJ1-1; TCRdb gives TRBD1 as the D gene, but with no DNA this cannot be confirmed. The CDR3 runs 11 residues. CDR1 is SGHRS, CDR2 YFSETQ, per germline. CDR3 sequence reads: CASIGGAEAFF.

V is TRBV7-9 and J is TRBJ2-3; TCRdb calls TRBD1, which cannot be checked without DNA. This CDR3 comprises 15 residues. The germline V gene encodes CDR1 SEHNR and CDR2 FQNEAQ (reference sequence). CDR3 loop: CASSSFGGRADTQYF.

The V gene is TRBV20-1, the J gene TRBJ1-4; TCRdb lists TRBD1, though no DNA is available to test this call. This CDR3 is 14 amino acids long. The V gene's germline CDR1 is DFQATT and CDR2 SNEGSKA (reference sequence). The CDR3 sequence is CSARDGTGREKLFF.

This chain uses TRBV12-3 or TRBV12-4 with TRBJ2-7; there is no DNA to check the TCRdb D call of TRBD2. The CDR3 runs 14 residues. The CDR3 protein is CASSRGSSSYEQYF.

This sequence joins TRBV12-3 or TRBV12-4 and TRBJ1-3; checking the TCRdb D call of TRBD1 is not possible without DNA. The CDR3 consists of 13 residues. CDR3 in amino acids: CASNLQESNTIYF.

The rearrangement links TRBV6-2 or TRBV6-3 to TRBJ2-6; without DNA, the TCRdb call of TRBD1 cannot be checked. Germline CDR1 reads MNHEY; CDR2 reads SVGEGT. This CDR3 contains 21 residues. The CDR3 loop is CASKGNLGTEFPSSGANVLTF.

The chain links TRBV20-1 to TRBJ1-2; TCRdb picks TRBD1, but there is no DNA to check that call. This CDR3 spans 16 amino acids. Germline loops: CDR1 DFQATT, CDR2 SNEGSKA (reference sequence). The CDR3: CSAPRGGVEGRYGYTF.

The genes are TRBV20-1 and TRBJ1-1; the TCRdb call, TRBD1, lacks DNA for checking. In germline, CDR1 is DFQATT, CDR2 SNEGSKA (reference sequence). The CDR3 spans 13 residues. The CDR3 is CSARGGVLFEAFF.

This rearrangement joins TRBV4-3 to TRBJ2-3; the TCRdb call, TRBD2, lacks DNA for checking. The CDR3 has 16 amino acids. The germline V gene has CDR1 LGHNA and CDR2 YSLEER. CDR3 residues: CASSQIAEINTDTQYF.

The chain combines TRBV12-3 or TRBV12-4 with TRBJ2-1; checking the TCRdb D call of TRBD2 is not possible without DNA. There are 13 residues in the CDR3. The CDR3 spells CASSLGPAAEQFF.

The CDR3: CASSRGLGQETQYF. The chain joins TRBV3-1 to TRBJ2-5; TCRdb's assignment of TRBD2 cannot be checked, as there is no DNA. The CDR3 spans 14 residues. The germline gives CDR1 LGHDT, CDR2 YNNKEL (reference sequence).

The chain links TRBV28 to TRBJ2-1; the D call from TCRdb, TRBD2, cannot be confirmed without DNA. Germline V gene data show CDR1 as MDHEN and CDR2 as SYDVKM. This CDR3 is built from 14 residues. The CDR3 is CASSPPRLAGEQFF.

The genes are TRBV7-2 and TRBJ2-5; TCRdb indicates TRBD2, and absent DNA this call remains unverified. The CDR3 covers 16 residues. Looked up from germline, CDR1 is SGHTA and CDR2 is FQGNSA. This CDR3 is CASSSRRRREKETQYF.

The chain carries TRBV5-6 and TRBJ2-1; no DNA is available, so the TRBD1 call from TCRdb remains unchecked. The CDR3 extends over 17 amino acids. The germline V gene encodes CDR1 SGHDT and CDR2 YYEEEE. The CDR3 protein is CASSLAWSDRAYNEQFF.

The rearrangement joins TRBV20-1 to TRBJ2-3; the D gene TCRdb calls, TRBD2, cannot be checked with no DNA. The CDR3 is 17 amino acids. The germline CDR1 and CDR2 sequences are DFQATT and SNEGSKA (reference sequence). This CDR3 is CSARVRSGSLSTDTQYF.